This T cell receptor (beta chain) is drawn from a study of beta chain features in type 1 diabetes. Study conclusions and caveats: In all four CD4+ subsets, TCRB CDR3 length was significantly, moderately reduced in type 1 diabetes.

What was sequenced were expressed TCRB transcripts, since all of the isolated RNA had been reverse transcribed. TCRdb's table, derived via immunoSEQ multiplex PCR, lists solely in-frame clones and lacks some. Of 300,000 to 400,000 clones listed, roughly 12% are singletons. Isolation of CD4+ naive, central memory, regulatory and stem cell-like memory cells was achieved by sorting via CD45RO/CCR7/CD25/CD127/CD95/CD27. A note on this clone: Its antigen is currently unknown.

This CDR3 spans 14 amino acids. Between the trimmed V and J ends, which lost 0 bases and 4 bases, there was a span of 9 bases. Germline V gene data show CDR1 as SGHTA and CDR2 as FQGNSA. This clonotype was sampled from a woman in her late teens or twenties with type 1 diabetes. This chain uses TRBV7-2 with TRBJ1-1, with a possible D match to TRBD1 (5 bases). Sequencing input: naive CD4+ T cells from blood. CDR3 nucleotide sequence: TGTGCCAGCAGCTTAGCGCATCAGGGCACTGAAGCTTTCTTT. This translates into CASSLAHQGTEAFF.